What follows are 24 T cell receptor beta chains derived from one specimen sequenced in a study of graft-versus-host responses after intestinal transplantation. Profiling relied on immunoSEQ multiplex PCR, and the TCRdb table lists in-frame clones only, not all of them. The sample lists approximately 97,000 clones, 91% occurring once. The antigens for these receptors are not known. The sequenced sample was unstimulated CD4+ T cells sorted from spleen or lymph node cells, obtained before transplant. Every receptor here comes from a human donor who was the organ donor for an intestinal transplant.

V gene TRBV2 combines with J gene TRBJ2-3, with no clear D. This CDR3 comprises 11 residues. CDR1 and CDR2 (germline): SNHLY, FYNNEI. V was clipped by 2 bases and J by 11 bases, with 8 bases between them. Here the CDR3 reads CASSEPEWQYF. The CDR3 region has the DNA TGTGCCAGCAGTGAACCGGAGTGGCAGTATTTT.

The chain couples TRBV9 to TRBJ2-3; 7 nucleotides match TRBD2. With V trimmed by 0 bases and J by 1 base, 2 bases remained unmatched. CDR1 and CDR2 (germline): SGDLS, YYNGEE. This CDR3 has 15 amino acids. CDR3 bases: TGTGCCAGCAGCGTAGCAGCGGGGCGCACAGATACGCAGTATTTT. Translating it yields CASSVAAGRTDTQYF.

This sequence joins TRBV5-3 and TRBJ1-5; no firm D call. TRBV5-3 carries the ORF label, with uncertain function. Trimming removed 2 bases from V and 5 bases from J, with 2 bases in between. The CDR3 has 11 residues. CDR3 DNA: TGTGCCAGAAGCTTCTATCAGCCCCAGCATTTT. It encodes CARSFYQPQHF.

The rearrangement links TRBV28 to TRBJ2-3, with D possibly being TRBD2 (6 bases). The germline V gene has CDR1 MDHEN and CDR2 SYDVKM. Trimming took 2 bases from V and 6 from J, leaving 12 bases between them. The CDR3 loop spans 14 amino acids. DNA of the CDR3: TGTGCCAGCAGTTTAGCGGGGCGTCCCGATACGCAGTATTTT. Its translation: CASSLAGRPDTQYF.

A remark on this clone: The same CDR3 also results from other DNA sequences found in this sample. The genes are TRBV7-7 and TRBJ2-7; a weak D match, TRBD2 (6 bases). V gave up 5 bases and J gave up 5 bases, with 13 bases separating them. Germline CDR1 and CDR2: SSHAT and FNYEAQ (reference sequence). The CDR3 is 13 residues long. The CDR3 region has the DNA TGTGCCAGCAGCGAAACACTAGCTGACGAGCAGTACTTC. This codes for CASSETLADEQYF.

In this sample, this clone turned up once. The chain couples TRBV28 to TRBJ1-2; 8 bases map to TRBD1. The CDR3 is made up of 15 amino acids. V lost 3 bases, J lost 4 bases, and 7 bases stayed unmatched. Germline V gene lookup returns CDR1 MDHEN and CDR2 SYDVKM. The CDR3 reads CASSFPGQGIYGYTF. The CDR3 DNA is TGTGCCAGCAGTTTCCCCGGACAGGGCATCTATGGCTACACCTTC.

CDR3 coding DNA: TGTGCCAGTAGTGGACAGGGGAGTTGGTTCGAAAAACTGTTTTTT. It codes for CASSGQGSWFEKLFF. The chain combines TRBV19 with TRBJ1-4, with 9 bases identical to TRBD1. Unmatched junction bases numbered 9, after V lost 5 bases and J lost 8 bases. The CDR3 consists of 15 residues. Germline V gives CDR1 LNHDA, CDR2 SQIVND (reference sequence).

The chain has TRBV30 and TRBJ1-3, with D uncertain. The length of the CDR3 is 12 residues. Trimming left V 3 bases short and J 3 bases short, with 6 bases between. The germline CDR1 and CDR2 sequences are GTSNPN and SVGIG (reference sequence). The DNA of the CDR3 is TGTGCCTGGAGCCTCAGTGGAAACACCATATATTTT. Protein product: CAWSLSGNTIYF.

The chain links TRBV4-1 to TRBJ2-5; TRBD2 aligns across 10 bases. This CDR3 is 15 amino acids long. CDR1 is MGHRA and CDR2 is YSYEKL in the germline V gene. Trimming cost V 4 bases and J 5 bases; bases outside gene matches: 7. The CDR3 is CASSPRLAGLETQYF. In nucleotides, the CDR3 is TGCGCCAGCAGCCCCCGACTAGCGGGTTTGGAGACCCAGTACTTC.

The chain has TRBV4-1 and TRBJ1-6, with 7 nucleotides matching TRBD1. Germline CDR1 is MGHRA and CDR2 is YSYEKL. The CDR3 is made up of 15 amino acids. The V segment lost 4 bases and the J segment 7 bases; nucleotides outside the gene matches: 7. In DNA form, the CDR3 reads TGCGCCAGCAGCCTTGGACAGGTGCGGAATTCACCCCTCCACTTT. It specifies CASSLGQVRNSPLHF.

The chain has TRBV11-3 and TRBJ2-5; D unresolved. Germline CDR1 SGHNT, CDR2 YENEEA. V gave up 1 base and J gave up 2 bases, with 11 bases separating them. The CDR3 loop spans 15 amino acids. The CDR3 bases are TGTGCCAGCAGCTTAGTCGTAGGAGCTCAAGAGACCCAGTACTTC. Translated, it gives CASSLVVGAQETQYF.

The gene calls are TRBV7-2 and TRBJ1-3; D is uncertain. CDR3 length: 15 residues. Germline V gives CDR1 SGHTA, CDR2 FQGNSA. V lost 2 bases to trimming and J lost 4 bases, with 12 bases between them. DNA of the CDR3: TGTGCCAGCAGCTTAAGCGGGCCGGTGGGAAACACCATATATTTT. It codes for CASSLSGPVGNTIYF.

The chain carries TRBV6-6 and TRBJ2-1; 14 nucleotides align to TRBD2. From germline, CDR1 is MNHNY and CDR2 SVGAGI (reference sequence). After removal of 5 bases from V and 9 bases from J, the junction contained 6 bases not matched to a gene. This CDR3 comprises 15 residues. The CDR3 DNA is TGTGCCAGCAGTCCGACTAGCGGGGGGGCCGGTGAGCAGTTCTTC. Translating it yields CASSPTSGGAGEQFF.

In DNA form, the CDR3 reads TGTGCCAGCAGCTTAGTATGGGGGGTTTCACCCCTCCACTTT. Its protein is CASSLVWGVSPLHF. This chain joins TRBV7-2 and TRBJ1-6; TRBD1 is a possible D gene (5 bases). The germline V and J ends were trimmed by 1 base and 9 bases, with 10 bases remaining between them. CDR1 and CDR2 from the germline V gene are SGHTA and FQGNSA. This CDR3 has 14 amino acids.

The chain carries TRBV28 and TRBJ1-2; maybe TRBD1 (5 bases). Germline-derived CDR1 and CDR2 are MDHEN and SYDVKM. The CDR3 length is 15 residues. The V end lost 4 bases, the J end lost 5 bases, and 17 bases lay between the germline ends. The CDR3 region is CASSYRAGGWYGYTF. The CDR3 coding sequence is TGTGCCAGCAGTTACCGAGCCGGGGGGTGGTATGGCTACACCTTC.

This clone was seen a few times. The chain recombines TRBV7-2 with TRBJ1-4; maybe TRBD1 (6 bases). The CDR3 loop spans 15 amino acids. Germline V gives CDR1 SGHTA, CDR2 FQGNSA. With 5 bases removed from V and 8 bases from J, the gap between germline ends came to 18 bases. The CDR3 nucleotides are TGTGCCAGCAGCCCGTACGACAGGTTCTGGGAAAAACTGTTTTTT. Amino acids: CASSPYDRFWEKLFF. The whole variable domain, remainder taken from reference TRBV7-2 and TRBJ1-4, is GAGVSQSPSNKVTEKGKDVELRCDPISGHTALYWYRQSLGQGLEFLIYFQGNSAPDKSGLPSDRFSAERTGGSVSTLTIQRTQQEDSAVYLCASSPYDRFWEKLFFGSGTQLSVL.

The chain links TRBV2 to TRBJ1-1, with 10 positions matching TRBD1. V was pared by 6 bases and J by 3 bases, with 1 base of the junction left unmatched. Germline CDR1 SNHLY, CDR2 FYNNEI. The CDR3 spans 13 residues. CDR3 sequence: CASRGTGDTEAFF. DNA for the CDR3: TGTGCCAGCAGAGGGACAGGGGACACTGAAGCTTTCTTT.

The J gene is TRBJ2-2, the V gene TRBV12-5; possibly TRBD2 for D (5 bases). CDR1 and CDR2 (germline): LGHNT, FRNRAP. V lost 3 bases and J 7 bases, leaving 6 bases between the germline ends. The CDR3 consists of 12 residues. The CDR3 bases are TGTGCTAGTGGTTTCGGGGTCGGGGAGCTGTTTTTT. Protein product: CASGFGVGELFF.

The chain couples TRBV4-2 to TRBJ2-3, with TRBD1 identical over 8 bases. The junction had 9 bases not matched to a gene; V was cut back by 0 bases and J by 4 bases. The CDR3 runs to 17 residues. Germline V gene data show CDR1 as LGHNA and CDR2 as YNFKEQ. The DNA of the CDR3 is TGTGCCAGCAGCCAAGATTCCCGAACAGGGGGTTCAGATACGCAGTATTTT. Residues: CASSQDSRTGGSDTQYF.

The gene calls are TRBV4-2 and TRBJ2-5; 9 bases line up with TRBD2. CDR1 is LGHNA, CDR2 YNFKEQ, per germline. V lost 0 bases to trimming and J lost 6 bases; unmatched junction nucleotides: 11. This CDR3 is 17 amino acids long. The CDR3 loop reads CASSQDKGGGAGKTQYF. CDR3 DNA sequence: TGTGCCAGCAGCCAAGATAAGGGCGGGGGGGCCGGGAAGACCCAGTACTTC.

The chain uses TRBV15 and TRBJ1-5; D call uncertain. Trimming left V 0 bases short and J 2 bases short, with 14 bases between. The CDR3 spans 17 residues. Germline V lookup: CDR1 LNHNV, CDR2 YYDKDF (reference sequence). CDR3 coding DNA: TGTGCCACCAGCAGAGATAGAGTGTCGACTGGCAATCAGCCCCAGCATTTT. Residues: CATSRDRVSTGNQPQHF.

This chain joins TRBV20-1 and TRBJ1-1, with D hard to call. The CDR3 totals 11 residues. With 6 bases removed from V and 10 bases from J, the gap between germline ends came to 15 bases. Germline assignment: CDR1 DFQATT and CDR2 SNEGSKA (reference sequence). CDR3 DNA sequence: TGCAGTGCCCAAACACCGGCGGGAGCTTTCTTT. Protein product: CSAQTPAGAFF.

CDR3 coding DNA: TGCGCCAGCAGCAAAAACCTAGCGGAAGTTTACAATGAGCAGTTCTTC. Amino acid sequence: CASSKNLAEVYNEQFF. The chain couples TRBV5-1 to TRBJ2-1; 7 bases match TRBD2. J was trimmed by 4 bases and V by 4 bases; bases with no gene match: 11. The CDR3 totals 16 residues. The germline V gene encodes CDR1 SGHRS and CDR2 YFSETQ.

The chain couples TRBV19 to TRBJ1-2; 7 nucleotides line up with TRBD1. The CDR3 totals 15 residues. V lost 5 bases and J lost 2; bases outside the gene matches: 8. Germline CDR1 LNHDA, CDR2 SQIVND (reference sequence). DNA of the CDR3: TGTGCCAGTAGTCCTCGATCGACAGGGAACTATGGCTACACCTTC. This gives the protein CASSPRSTGNYGYTF.